Listed here is a single T cell receptor beta chain. It has no known antigen specificity. Per-base qualities were not stored, and no clone one base away is much larger. Looking up the germline V gene yields CDR1 MGHDK and CDR2 SYGVNS. V is pared back by 5 bases and J by 0 bases, with 11 bases lying between the germline termini. From the cysteine through the phenylalanine, the CDR3 covers 14 amino acids. Kept here is only the CDR3 DNA, which spans 42 bases and is read in frame from base 1. The source of the sample is a study of CD8 T cells in ankylosing spondylitis (dated by TCRdb to between 2016 and 2019). About the full investigation: The study set out to find disease-linked TCR variants by profiling T cell receptor beta repertoires in ankylosing spondylitis patients and healthy donors. The whole study cohort included under 140 healthy donors and 20 to 25 ankylosing spondylitis patients. Peripheral blood samples were taken, and synovial fluid was additionally collected from ankylosing spondylitis patients. Paper-wide results and their limitations: Blood from ankylosing spondylitis patients appeared to be characterized by a TCR beta motif composed of roughly 8 highly homologous amino acid variants. Some of the motif variants had been reported before in the synovial fluid and blood of reactive arthritis patients, a finding that suggests common disease-initiation mechanisms. A CD8+ phenotype was shown by the disease-linked clones, which were found at relatively low frequencies in peripheral blood. Significant enrichment of the disease-linked clones was reported in matched synovial fluid samples from ankylosing spondylitis patients.

This sample was sequenced with an Illumina HiSeq 2500. TCR beta libraries were prepared by quantitative 5'-RACE with molecular barcodes. For the original study's pipeline: A new computational method, built on a probabilistic model of VDJ rearrangement, was used to identify disease-linked TCR variants. TCRdb applied fastp at Q25 and MiXCR to the public reads, then kept only in-frame beta chains. Each entry merges the rows of one CDR3 protein and shows their most common DNA and genes. For this entry, the V and J calls and clone size follow TCRdb and not the study's own pipeline. For this sample the table gives 200,000 to 250,000 distinct CDR3 sequences, of which 10% to 13% were detected only once. The top ten clones comprise approximately 20% of the sample.

This receptor was identified in a male donor with ankylosing spondylitis or in good health (not recorded which). This chain is built from TRBV25-1 and TRBJ2-7; the D gene is perhaps TRBD1, from 6 matching bases. What was sequenced was blood, either unsorted or a sorted T cell fraction (not recorded which). The CDR3 reads as follows: CASSNDRSSYEQYF. The DNA sequence is given as TGTGCCAGCAGTAATGACAGGAGCTCCTACGAGCAGTACTTC.